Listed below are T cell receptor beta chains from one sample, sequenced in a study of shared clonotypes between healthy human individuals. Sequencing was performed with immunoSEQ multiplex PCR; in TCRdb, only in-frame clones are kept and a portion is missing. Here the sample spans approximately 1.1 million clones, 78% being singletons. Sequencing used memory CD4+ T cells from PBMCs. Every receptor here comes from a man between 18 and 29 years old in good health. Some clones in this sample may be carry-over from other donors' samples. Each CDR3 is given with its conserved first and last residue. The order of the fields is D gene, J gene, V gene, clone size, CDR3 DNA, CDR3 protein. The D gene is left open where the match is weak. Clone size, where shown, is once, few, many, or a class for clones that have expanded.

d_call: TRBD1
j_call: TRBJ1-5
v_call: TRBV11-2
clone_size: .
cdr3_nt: TGTGCCAGCAGCCAAGGACAGGGCCCCAATCAGCCCCAGCATTTT
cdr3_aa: CASSQGQGPNQPQHF

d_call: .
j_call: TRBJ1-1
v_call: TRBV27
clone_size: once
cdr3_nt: TGTGCCAGCAGTTTGAAGGGGTTTTACGGGAACACTGAAGCTTTCTTT
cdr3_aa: CASSLKGFYGNTEAFF

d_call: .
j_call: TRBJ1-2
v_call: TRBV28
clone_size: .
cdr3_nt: TGTGCCAGCAGTTTAGAGCCGACTAACTATGGCTACACCTTC
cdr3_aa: CASSLEPTNYGYTF

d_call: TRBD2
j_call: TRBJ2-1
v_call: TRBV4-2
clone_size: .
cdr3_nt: TGTGCCAGCAGCCAAGGGACTAGCGGGAGAAATGAGCAGTTCTTC
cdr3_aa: CASSQGTSGRNEQFF

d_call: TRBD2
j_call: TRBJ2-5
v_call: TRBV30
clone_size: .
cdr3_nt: TGTGCCTGGACTCGACAGGGGGGCCTAGGACTAGCGGGAGGGCCAGAAGAGACCCAGTACTTC
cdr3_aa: CAWTRQGGLGLAGGPEETQYF

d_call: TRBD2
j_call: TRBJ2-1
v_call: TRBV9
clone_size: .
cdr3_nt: TGTGCCAGCAGCCCCGGGGGAGGGGTTGGGCTAGCGAAGTTCTTC
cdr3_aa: CASSPGGGVGLAKFF

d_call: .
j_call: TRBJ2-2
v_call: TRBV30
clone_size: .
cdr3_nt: TGTGCCTGGAGTTGGGGGGTGGGAGCCGGGGAGCTGTTTTTT
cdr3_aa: CAWSWGVGAGELFF

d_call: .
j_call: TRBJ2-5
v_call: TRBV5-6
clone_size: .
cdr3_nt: TGTGCCAGCAGCTTACCCGGTTGGGAGACCCAGTACTTC
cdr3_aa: CASSLPGWETQYF

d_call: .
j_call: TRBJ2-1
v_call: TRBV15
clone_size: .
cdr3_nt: TGTGCCACCAGCAGGGGGGAGAACAATGAGCAGTTCTTC
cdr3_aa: CATSRGENNEQFF

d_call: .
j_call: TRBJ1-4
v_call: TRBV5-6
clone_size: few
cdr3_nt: TGTGCCAGCAGCACCCCGTCCCGGGTGGGAAGTGAAAAACTGTTTTTT
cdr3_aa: CASSTPSRVGSEKLFF

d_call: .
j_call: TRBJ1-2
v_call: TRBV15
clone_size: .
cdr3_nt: TGTGCCACCAGCAGAGGGGACCAGATTCCTGACTACACCTTC
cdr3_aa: CATSRGDQIPDYTF

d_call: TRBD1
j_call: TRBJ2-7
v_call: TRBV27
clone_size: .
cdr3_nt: TGTGCCAGCAGTCCGACAGGGGCGGGAAGCCCTAGGGGGTTGCAGTACTTC
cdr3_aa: CASSPTGAGSPRGLQYF

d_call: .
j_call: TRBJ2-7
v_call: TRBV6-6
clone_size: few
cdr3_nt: TGTGCCAGCAGTTATGGCGTCGGGGCCCCCTACGAGCAGTACTTC
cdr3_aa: CASSYGVGAPYEQYF

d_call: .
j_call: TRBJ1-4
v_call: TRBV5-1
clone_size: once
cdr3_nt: TGCGCCAGCAGCTTGGCGGGCAGGTCTGGGGAAAAACTGTTTTTT
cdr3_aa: CASSLAGRSGEKLFF

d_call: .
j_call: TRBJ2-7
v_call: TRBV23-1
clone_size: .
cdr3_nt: TGCGCCAGCACTCTCCCCCCAAGATTCGGGTCCTACGAGCAGTACTTC
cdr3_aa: CASTLPPRFGSYEQYF

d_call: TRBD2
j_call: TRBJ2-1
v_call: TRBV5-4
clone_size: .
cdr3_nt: TGTGCCAGCAGCGCCAACCTCGGGGGGGGGAATGAGCAGTTCTTC
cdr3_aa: CASSANLGGGNEQFF

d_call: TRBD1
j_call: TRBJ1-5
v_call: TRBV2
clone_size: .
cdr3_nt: TGTGCCAGCAGTGGGCAGACAGGGAATCAGCCCCAGCATTTT
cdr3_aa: CASSGQTGNQPQHF

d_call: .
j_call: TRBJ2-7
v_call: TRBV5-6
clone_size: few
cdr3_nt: TGTGCCAGCAGCGCCCTGGGACCACTCTACGAGCAGTACTTC
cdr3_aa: CASSALGPLYEQYF

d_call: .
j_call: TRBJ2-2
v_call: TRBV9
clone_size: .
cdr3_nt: TGTGCCAGCAGCGTGAGGGGGGCTAGCCCTACCGGGGAGCTGTTTTTT
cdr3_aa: CASSVRGASPTGELFF

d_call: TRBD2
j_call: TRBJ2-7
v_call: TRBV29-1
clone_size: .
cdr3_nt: TGCAACACCGGGCCGGGAGGGCCCCACGAGCAGTACTTC
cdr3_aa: CNTGPGGPHEQYF

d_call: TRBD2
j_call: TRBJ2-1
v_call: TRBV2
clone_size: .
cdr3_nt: TGTGCCAGCAGTACCTTAGCGGGAGCTGAGCAGTTCTTC
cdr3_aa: CASSTLAGAEQFF

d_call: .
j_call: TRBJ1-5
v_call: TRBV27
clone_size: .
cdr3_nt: TGTGCCAGCAGTCCAAACAGGGGCAATCAGCCCCAGCATTTT
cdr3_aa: CASSPNRGNQPQHF

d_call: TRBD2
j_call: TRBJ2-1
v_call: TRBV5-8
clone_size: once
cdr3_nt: TGTGCCAGCAGCTTGGGACCCGGACTAGCGGGGGACAATGAGCAGTTCTTC
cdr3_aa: CASSLGPGLAGDNEQFF

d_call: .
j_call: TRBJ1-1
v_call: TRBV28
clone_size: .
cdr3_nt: TGTGCCAGCAGTAGCACAGGTATGAACACTGAAGCTTTCTTT
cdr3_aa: CASSSTGMNTEAFF

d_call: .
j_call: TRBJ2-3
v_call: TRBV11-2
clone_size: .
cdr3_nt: TGTGCCAGCAGCTTATCATCGCGAACAGATACGCAGTATTTT
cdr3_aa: CASSLSSRTDTQYF

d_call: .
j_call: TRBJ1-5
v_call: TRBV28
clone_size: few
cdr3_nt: TGTGCCAGCAGGTCAGGAAAGTATAGCAATCAGCCCCAGCATTTT
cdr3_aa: CASRSGKYSNQPQHF

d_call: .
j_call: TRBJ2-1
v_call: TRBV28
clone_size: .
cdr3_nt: TGTGCCAGCAGCCAATGGTCGCGGAGACACCAAGGGCAGTTCTTC
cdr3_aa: CASSQWSRRHQGQFF

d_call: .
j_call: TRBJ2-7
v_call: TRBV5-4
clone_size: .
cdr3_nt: TGTGCCAGCAGCACCATAGAGGGACTGAGGATTGGGGAGCAGTACTTC
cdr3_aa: CASSTIEGLRIGEQYF

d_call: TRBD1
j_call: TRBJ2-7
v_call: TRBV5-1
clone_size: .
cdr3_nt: TGCGCCAGCAGCTCACAGGGGGCCTACGAGCAGTACTTC
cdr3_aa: CASSSQGAYEQYF

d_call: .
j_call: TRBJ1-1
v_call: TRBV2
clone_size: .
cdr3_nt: TGTGCCAGCAGTGAATGGCAGGTCCCACGGGGAGCTTTCTTT
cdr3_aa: CASSEWQVPRGAFF

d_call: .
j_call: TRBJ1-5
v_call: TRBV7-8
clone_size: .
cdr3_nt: TGTGCCAGCAGCTTAAGTTGGGACGTGAATCAGCCCCAGCATTTT
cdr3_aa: CASSLSWDVNQPQHF

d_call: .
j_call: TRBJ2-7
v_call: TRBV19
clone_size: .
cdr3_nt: TGTGCCAGTAGTATAGGAGGGGTTCGTTCCTACGAGCAGTACTTC
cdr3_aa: CASSIGGVRSYEQYF

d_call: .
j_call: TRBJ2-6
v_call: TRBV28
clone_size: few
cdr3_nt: TGTGCCAGCAGTGAGCCCACGGACGCCGGGGCCAACGTCCTGACTTTC
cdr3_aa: CASSEPTDAGANVLTF

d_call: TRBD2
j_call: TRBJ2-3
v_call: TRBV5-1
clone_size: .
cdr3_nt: TGCGCCAGCAGCTTGAGGACTAGCGGAGAGATCACAGATACGCAGTATTTT
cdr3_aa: CASSLRTSGEITDTQYF

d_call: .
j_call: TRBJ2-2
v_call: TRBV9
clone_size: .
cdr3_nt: TGTGCCAGCAGCGTAAACAGCAACACCGGGGAGCTGTTTTTT
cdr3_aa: CASSVNSNTGELFF

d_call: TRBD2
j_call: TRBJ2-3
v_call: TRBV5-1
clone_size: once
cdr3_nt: TGCGCCAGCAACTACAGACTAGCGGGAGACACAGATACGCAGTATTTT
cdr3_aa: CASNYRLAGDTDTQYF

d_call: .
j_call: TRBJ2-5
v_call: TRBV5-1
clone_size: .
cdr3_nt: TGCGCCAGCACCCATAGCCTTCAAGAGACCCAGTACTTC
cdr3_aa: CASTHSLQETQYF

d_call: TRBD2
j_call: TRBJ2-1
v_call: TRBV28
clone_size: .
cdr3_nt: TGTGCCAGCAGTCGACCGAGCGGGGGATACAATGAGCAGTTCTTC
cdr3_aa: CASSRPSGGYNEQFF

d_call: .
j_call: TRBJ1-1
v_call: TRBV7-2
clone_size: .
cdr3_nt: TGTGCCAGCAGCCGTCGGGACATAGGAATCGATTCTGGTAGGGCTGAAGCTTTCTTT
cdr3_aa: CASSRRDIGIDSGRAEAFF

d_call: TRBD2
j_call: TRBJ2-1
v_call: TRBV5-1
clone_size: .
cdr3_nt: TGCGCCAGCAGCTTGAACATCATAGCGGGAGGGGAGCAGTTCTTC
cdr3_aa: CASSLNIIAGGEQFF

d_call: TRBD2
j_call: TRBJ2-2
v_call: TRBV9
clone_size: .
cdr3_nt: TGTGCCAGCAGACTAGCGGTCACCGGGGAGCTGTTTTTT
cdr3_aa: CASRLAVTGELFF

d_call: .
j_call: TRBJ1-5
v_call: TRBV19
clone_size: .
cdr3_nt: TGTGCCAGTAAGGAGGGAGCCGGGCCCCAGCATTTT
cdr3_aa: CASKEGAGPQHF

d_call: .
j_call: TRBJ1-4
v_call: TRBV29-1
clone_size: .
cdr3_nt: TGCAGCGGAACCGGGCATAATGAAAAACTGTTTTTT
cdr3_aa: CSGTGHNEKLFF

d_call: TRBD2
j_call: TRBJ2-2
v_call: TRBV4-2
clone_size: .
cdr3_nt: TGTGCCAGCAGCCTCGGGACTAGCGGGAGGGCTGGCGGGGAGCTGTTTTTT
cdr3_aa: CASSLGTSGRAGGELFF

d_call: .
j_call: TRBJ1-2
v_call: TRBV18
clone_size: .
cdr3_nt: TGTGCCAGCTCACACGGGGTCGAGAGCTATGGCTACACCTTC
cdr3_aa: CASSHGVESYGYTF

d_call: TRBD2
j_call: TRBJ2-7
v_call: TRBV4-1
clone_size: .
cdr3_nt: TGCGCCAGCAGCCAAGCGCCGGGGGGGACTATCACCTACGAGCAGTACTTC
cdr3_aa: CASSQAPGGTITYEQYF

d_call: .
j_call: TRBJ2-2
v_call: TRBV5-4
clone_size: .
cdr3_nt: TGTGCCAGCAGCTTAGGACTACTTCGCCTAAACACCGGGGAGCTGTTTTTT
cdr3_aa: CASSLGLLRLNTGELFF

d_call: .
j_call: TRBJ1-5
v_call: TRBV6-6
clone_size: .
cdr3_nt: TGTGCCAGCAGTTACACAGGGCGGGGGGATAGGCCCCAGCATTTT
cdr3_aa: CASSYTGRGDRPQHF